The 31 T cell receptor beta chains reported below all come from one sample, sequenced in a study of blood T cell repertoires in COVID-19. Assay used: immunoSEQ multiplex PCR; TCRdb lists only in-frame clones, some missing. Among 72,000 or so clones listed, roughly 81% were seen once. Material: peripheral blood. Receptor source: a human donor in a cohort sampled during active COVID-19.

V and J are TRBV10-2 and TRBJ1-2; no reliable D call. The CDR3 consists of 12 residues. V was pared by 3 bases and J by 6 bases, with 8 bases between. Germline V gives CDR1 WSHSY, CDR2 SAAADI. Written as DNA, the CDR3 is TGCGCCAGCAGTGAAGTGGGCAATGGCTACACCTTC. This sequence encodes CASSEVGNGYTF.

The chain carries TRBV6-5 and TRBJ2-1; no clear D. This CDR3 region has 13 residues. V was cut by 6 bases and J by 0 bases, with 6 bases left in between. CDR1 MNHEY and CDR2 SVGAGI come from the germline V gene. DNA for the CDR3: TGTGCCAGCAGGGCCAGCTCCTACAATGAGCAGTTCTTC. It codes for CASRASSYNEQFF.

The gene calls are TRBV9 and TRBJ1-6; 8 nucleotides agree with TRBD1. J was trimmed by 7 bases and V by 4 bases; bases with no gene match: 7. The germline V gene has CDR1 SGDLS and CDR2 YYNGEE. This CDR3 contains 15 residues. Here the CDR3 DNA reads TGTGCCAGCAGCCTAACGCAGGGGGCGAATTCACCCCTCCACTTT. This codes for CASSLTQGANSPLHF. Filled out from reference TRBV9 and TRBJ1-6, the complete variable domain reads DSGVTQTPKHLITATGQRVTLRCSPRSGDLSVYWYQQSLDQGLQFLIQYYNGEERAKGNILERFSAQQFPDLHSELNLSSLELGDSALYFCASSLTQGANSPLHFGNGTRLTVT.

The chain employs TRBV19 and TRBJ1-2, with TRBD1 matching over 7 bases. The V gene's germline CDR1 is LNHDA and CDR2 SQIVND (reference sequence). CDR3 length: 18 amino acids. Unmatched junction bases numbered 16, after V lost 3 bases and J lost 3 bases. CDR3 in DNA: TGTGCCAGTAGTATGTCCCTGAGGACAGGAAGGAGGGACTATGGCTACACCTTC. As protein: CASSMSLRTGRRDYGYTF.

The DNA for the CDR3 is TGTGCCAGCAGTTTACCGCCTGGACAGGGAAATCAGCCCCAGCATTTT. It translates to CASSLPPGQGNQPQHF. The chain combines TRBV28 with TRBJ1-5, with 8 bases aligning to TRBD1. CDR3 length equals 16 residues. Losses at the gene ends were 2 bases for V and 4 bases for J; bases not matched to a gene: 7. Germline lookup yields CDR1 MDHEN and CDR2 SYDVKM.

The chain joins TRBV5-1 to TRBJ2-3; D unresolved. The CDR3 is 14 amino acids. V gave up 0 bases and J gave up 6 bases, with 11 bases separating them. The V gene's germline CDR1 is SGHRS and CDR2 YFSETQ. CDR3 region: CASSLGSLGDTQYF. CDR3 coding DNA: TGCGCCAGCAGCTTGGGTAGCCTTGGCGATACGCAGTATTTT.

This clone was seen only a few times. The chain recombines TRBV7-9 with TRBJ2-2; D is ambiguous. The CDR3 loop spans 12 amino acids. Deletions cut 6 bases from V and 5 bases from J, with 7 bases between. The germline V gene encodes CDR1 SEHNR and CDR2 FQNEAQ (reference sequence). The CDR3 nucleotides are TGTGCCAGCAGTCTAACTACCGGGGAGCTGTTTTTT. Translated, it gives CASSLTTGELFF.

The rearrangement joins TRBV7-2 to TRBJ2-3; 8 bases fit TRBD1. The V gene end was trimmed by 1 base and the J gene end by 2 bases; junction bases not matched to a gene: 5. The germline CDR1 and CDR2 sequences are SGHTA and FQGNSA. This CDR3 has 16 amino acids. The CDR3 here is CASSLGQGLYTDTQYF. The CDR3 DNA sequence: TGTGCCAGCAGCTTAGGACAGGGGTTATACACAGATACGCAGTATTTT.

The V and J genes are TRBV7-8 and TRBJ2-2; a weak D match, TRBD1 (5 bases). Trimming stripped 6 bases from V and 7 bases from J, with 21 bases between. The CDR3 loop spans 16 amino acids. Looked up from germline, CDR1 is SGHVS and CDR2 is FQNEAQ. In nucleotides, the CDR3 is TGTGCCAGCAGATTTAGGAATCAGGGATTAAACGGGGAGCTGTTTTTT. Translation: CASRFRNQGLNGELFF.

In nucleotides, the CDR3 is TGTGCCTGGAGTACACAGGGGGCTAACACTGAAGCTTTCTTT. Translated: CAWSTQGANTEAFF. The chain links TRBV30 to TRBJ1-1; 9 positions match TRBD1. Germline loops: CDR1 GTSNPN, CDR2 SVGIG (reference sequence). The CDR3 consists of 14 residues. After removal of 2 bases from V and 2 bases from J, the junction contained 3 bases not matched to a gene.

The chain has TRBV4-2 and TRBJ2-7, with 7 positions matching TRBD1. V lost 2 bases to trimming and J lost 5 bases; unmatched junction nucleotides: 3. CDR3 size: 13 residues. The germline V gene encodes CDR1 LGHNA and CDR2 YNFKEQ. In DNA, the CDR3 is TGTGCCAGCAGCCAATGGACAGGAGACGAGCAGTACTTC. This codes for CASSQWTGDEQYF.

The chain has TRBV7-2 and TRBJ1-2; D remains unclear. V dropped 1 base and J dropped 4 bases, with 16 bases sitting between them. CDR3 length: 16 amino acids. CDR1 is SGHTA and CDR2 is FQGNSA in the germline V gene. The CDR3 sequence: CASSLVVEAPLYGYTF. CDR3 DNA sequence: TGTGCCAGCAGCTTAGTGGTGGAGGCCCCTCTCTATGGCTACACCTTC.

This rearrangement joins TRBV4-1 to TRBJ1-1; weak D call: TRBD1 (6 bases). Deletions cut 2 bases from V and 3 bases from J, with 16 bases between. This CDR3 contains 16 residues. Germline V gene data show CDR1 as MGHRA and CDR2 as YSYEKL. The CDR3 here is CASSQRGTLVDTEAFF. Written as DNA, the CDR3 is TGCGCCAGCAGCCAAAGGGGGACCCTTGTAGACACTGAAGCTTTCTTT.

This rearrangement joins TRBV2 to TRBJ2-3, with 11 bases aligning to TRBD2. CDR3 length: 14 residues. Germline V gives CDR1 SNHLY, CDR2 FYNNEI. V was pared by 10 bases and J by 2 bases, with 5 bases of the junction left unmatched. Here the CDR3 reads CATRLAGNTDTQYF. The CDR3 DNA follows: TGTGCCACCAGACTAGCGGGGAACACAGATACGCAGTATTTT.

V is TRBV29-1 and J is TRBJ2-1; TRBD2 might be the D (5 bases). V gave up 1 base and J gave up 0 bases, with 13 bases separating them. There are 16 residues in the CDR3. In germline, CDR1 is SQVTM, CDR2 ANQGSEA. The CDR3 loop is CSVEGSTRASYNEQFF. CDR3 sequence (DNA): TGCAGCGTTGAAGGATCGACGCGGGCCTCCTACAATGAGCAGTTCTTC.

This rearrangement joins TRBV9 to TRBJ2-1, with 7 bases matching TRBD2. The CDR3 has 16 residues. The V and J ends lost 4 bases and 3 bases, in that order; junction bases with no gene match: 10. Germline CDR1 reads SGDLS; CDR2 reads YYNGEE. CDR3 in amino acids: CASSWGPGGGYNEQFF. In DNA, the CDR3 is TGTGCCAGCAGCTGGGGCCCGGGAGGAGGCTACAATGAGCAGTTCTTC.

The chain couples TRBV2 to TRBJ2-1; 7 bases are a match to TRBD2. This CDR3 comprises 14 residues. V gave up 6 bases and J gave up 5 bases; unmatched junction bases: 7. The germline gives CDR1 SNHLY, CDR2 FYNNEI. CDR3 in amino acids: CASSQREGHNEQFF. The CDR3 coding sequence is TGTGCCAGCAGCCAGCGGGAAGGGCACAATGAGCAGTTCTTC.

The V gene is TRBV5-4, the J gene TRBJ1-1; D perhaps matches TRBD1 (6 bases). The CDR3 runs 12 residues. Germline assignment: CDR1 SGHNT and CDR2 YYREEE (reference sequence). V lost 3 bases and J lost 3, with 6 bases in between. This chain's CDR3 is CASSSGDTEAFF. The CDR3 nucleotides read TGTGCCAGCAGCTCAGGGGACACTGAAGCTTTCTTT.

J is TRBJ2-2 and V is TRBV27, with D perhaps matching TRBD1 (6 bases). The germline V gene encodes CDR1 MNHEY and CDR2 SMNVEV (reference sequence). The CDR3 runs 14 residues. With 6 bases removed from V and 6 bases from J, the gap between germline ends came to 14 bases. CDR3: CASRWDMRSGELFF. The CDR3 DNA sequence: TGTGCCAGCAGGTGGGACATGAGGTCCGGGGAGCTGTTTTTT.

This chain joins TRBV2 and TRBJ2-7, with TRBD1 matching 7 bases. CDR1 SNHLY and CDR2 FYNNEI come from the germline V gene. This CDR3 has 15 residues. V dropped 3 bases and J dropped 3; count of bases not matched to a gene: 8. CDR3 sequence (DNA): TGTGCCAGCAGTGAGACAGGGAATGCAAACTACGAGCAGTACTTC. Translating it yields CASSETGNANYEQYF.

V and J are TRBV28 and TRBJ2-1; tentatively, D is TRBD1 (6 bases). This CDR3 is built from 14 residues. In germline, CDR1 is MDHEN, CDR2 SYDVKM. V shed 3 bases and J shed 7 bases, with 13 bases lying between them. The DNA of the CDR3 is TGTGCCAGCAGTTTTAGGGGGAGTCTAAATGAGCAGTTCTTC. It encodes CASSFRGSLNEQFF.

This chain links TRBV15 with TRBJ2-7, with D possibly matching TRBD2 (5 bases). Germline lookup yields CDR1 LNHNV and CDR2 YYDKDF (reference sequence). The CDR3 consists of 12 residues. V lost 3 bases to trimming and J lost 6 bases, with 9 bases between them. CDR3 DNA: TGTGCCACCAGCAGCTCCGGGGTCGAGCAGTACTTC. This encodes CATSSSGVEQYF. Full variable domain (remainder filled in from reference TRBV15 and TRBJ2-7): DAMVIQNPRYQVTQFGKPVTLSCSQTLNHNVMYWYQQKSSQAPKLLFHYYDKDFNNEADTPDNFQSRRPNTSFCFLDIRSPGLGDTAMYLCATSSSGVEQYFGPGTRLTVT.

V and J are TRBV6-1 and TRBJ2-1; 9 bases align to TRBD1. With 4 bases clipped from V and 4 bases from J, the junction kept 11 bases outside the gene matches. The germline gives CDR1 MNHNS, CDR2 SASEGT. This CDR3 is built from 17 residues. This chain's CDR3 is CASSVFTGTGTYNEQFF. The CDR3 DNA reads as TGTGCCAGCAGTGTTTTTACCGGGACAGGGACATACAATGAGCAGTTCTTC.

The chain employs TRBV10-1 and TRBJ1-3; D is unresolved. Trimming shortened V by 11 bases and J by 7 bases, and 15 bases separated the two germline ends. The CDR3 totals 12 residues. Germline V gene lookup returns CDR1 WNHNN and CDR2 SYGVQD (reference sequence). The chain's CDR3 is CAEKKRRNTIYF. CDR3 in DNA: TGCGCCGAAAAGAAGCGTCGGAACACCATATATTTT.

The V and J genes are TRBV3-1 (or the pseudogene TRBV3-2) and TRBJ2-3; D unresolved. The CDR3 spans 14 residues. From germline, CDR1 is LGHDT and CDR2 YNNKEL (reference sequence). The germline V and J ends were trimmed by 3 bases and 0 bases, with 7 bases remaining between them. CDR3 region: CASSQERSTDTQYF. The CDR3 coding sequence is TGTGCCAGCAGCCAGGAGAGAAGCACAGATACGCAGTATTTT.

The rearrangement joins TRBV7-9 to TRBJ2-6; D gene uncertain. The V and J ends lost 5 bases and 0 bases respectively, with 8 bases between them. Germline assignment: CDR1 SEHNR and CDR2 FQNEAQ (reference sequence). The CDR3 extends over 15 amino acids. In DNA form, the CDR3 reads TGTGCCAGCAGCGACTGGCTCTCTGGGGCCAACGTCCTGACTTTC. Translating gives CASSDWLSGANVLTF.

The chain combines TRBV27 with TRBJ2-3; perhaps TRBD2 as D (5 bases). Germline CDR1 is MNHEY and CDR2 is SMNVEV (reference sequence). The CDR3 is made up of 14 amino acids. The V gene lost 11 bases and the J gene lost 0 bases, with 15 bases spanning the gap. The CDR3 reads CAGTLGLSTDTQYF. DNA for the CDR3: TGTGCCGGAACCCTAGGACTTAGCACAGATACGCAGTATTTT.

The gene calls are TRBV27 and TRBJ2-7, with D perhaps matching TRBD2 (5 bases). The CDR3 runs 16 residues. Germline-derived CDR1 and CDR2 are MNHEY and SMNVEV (reference sequence). V dropped 2 bases and J dropped 2 bases, with 16 bases sitting between them. This CDR3 is CASSLGPPGLPYEQYF. DNA for the CDR3: TGTGCCAGCAGTTTAGGGCCCCCCGGACTCCCCTACGAGCAGTACTTC.

The V gene is TRBV4-1, the J gene TRBJ1-1; D unresolved. Germline V gene data show CDR1 as MGHRA and CDR2 as YSYEKL. V was shortened by 1 base and J by 0 bases, with 9 bases between the two germline ends. The CDR3 covers 15 residues. The CDR3 DNA is TGCGCCAGCAGCCAAGGAGGCCTCCTGAACACTGAAGCTTTCTTT. Translating it yields CASSQGGLLNTEAFF.

This chain joins TRBV19 and TRBJ1-5, with D possibly matching TRBD1 (5 bases). The CDR3 covers 15 residues. CDR1 LNHDA and CDR2 SQIVND come from the germline V gene (reference sequence). V was pared by 1 base and J by 5 bases, with 12 bases between. The CDR3 DNA follows: TGTGCCAGTAGTATAGGGGCAGGGATCGATCAGCCCCAGCATTTT. It encodes CASSIGAGIDQPQHF.

This clone turned up a few times. This chain joins TRBV4-2 and TRBJ1-4; D might be TRBD1 (5 bases). The CDR3 loop spans 13 amino acids. From germline, CDR1 is LGHNA and CDR2 YNFKEQ. The V end was cut by 0 bases, the J end by 10 bases, with 9 bases between. The CDR3 reads CASSQEQGGKLFF. In nucleotides, the CDR3 is TGTGCCAGCAGCCAAGAGCAGGGCGGAAAACTGTTTTTT.